This T cell receptor beta chain came from a study of cytomegalovirus exposure and HLA in healthy donors. Germline V gene lookup returns CDR1 SGHNT and CDR2 YENEEA. Trimming took 3 bases from V and 0 from J; bases not matched to a gene: 0. The CDR3 is made up of 14 amino acids. This clone was seen only once. PCR amplification relied on 60 Vbeta primers (plus 13 Jbeta primers). Using immunoSEQ multiplex PCR, the repertoire was profiled, and TCRdb retains in-frame clones only, with some absent. The sample lists roughly 100,000 clones; 69% were seen once. The source of this sequence is a man aged 30-40 years in good health and CMV-seronegative. The rearrangement links TRBV11-3 to TRBJ2-7; 9 nucleotides line up with TRBD2. Sequencing was performed on PBMCs. CDR3 nucleotide sequence: TGTGCCAGCAGCTTTAGCGGGAGCTCCTACGAGCAGTACTTC. Translation gives CASSFSGSSYEQYF.